Listed here are 21 T cell receptor beta chains from one sample, sequenced in a study of cytomegalovirus exposure and HLA in healthy donors. PCR primers comprised 60 Vbeta and 13 Jbeta primers. Generated by immunoSEQ multiplex PCR, the TCRdb table keeps only in-frame clones and is missing some. The repertoire includes approximately 130,000 clones, approximately 87% of them detected once, and 1.5% to 1.7% sits in the top ten. The sample taken for sequencing was PBMCs. The receptors stem from a man aged 35 to 55 in good health and CMV-seronegative.

In DNA, the CDR3 is TGCGCCAGCAGCTTCTTGATGACAGGGGAAGATACGCAGTATTTT. This sequence encodes CASSFLMTGEDTQYF. V and J are TRBV5-1 and TRBJ2-3; 8 bases align to TRBD1. The CDR3 is made up of 15 amino acids. V was clipped by 2 bases and J by 5 bases; unmatched bases: 7. Germline V gene data show CDR1 as SGHRS and CDR2 as YFSETQ.

J is TRBJ1-5 and V is TRBV19; 9 bases are a match to TRBD1. Trimming took 3 bases from V and 9 from J; bases not matched to a gene: 6. This CDR3 contains 14 residues. The V gene's germline CDR1 is LNHDA and CDR2 SQIVND (reference sequence). CDR3 sequence (DNA): TGTGCCAGTAGTATGGGGGACAGGGATCGGCCCCAGCATTTT. As protein: CASSMGDRDRPQHF.

The V call is TRBV9, the J call TRBJ2-1; possible D gene TRBD2, 7 bases. CDR3 length: 17 amino acids. With 0 bases removed from V and 3 bases from J, the gap between germline ends came to 16 bases. CDR1 and CDR2 (germline): SGDLS, YYNGEE. The CDR3 reads CASSVEGGGGFYNEQFF. CDR3 bases: TGTGCCAGCAGCGTAGAGGGAGGGGGTGGATTCTACAATGAGCAGTTCTTC.

The chain uses TRBV7-2 and TRBJ2-5; no firm D call. V lost 5 bases to trimming and J lost 11 bases, with 12 bases between them. The CDR3 runs to 11 residues. Germline CDR1 is SGHTA and CDR2 is FQGNSA. CDR3 DNA: TGTGCCAGCAGCCCAAGCTCGCTGCAGTACTTC. This gives the protein CASSPSSLQYF.

The rearrangement uses TRBV28 and TRBJ2-4, with unresolved D. V dropped 8 bases and J dropped 0 bases, with 17 bases sitting between them. Germline CDR1 reads MDHEN; CDR2 reads SYDVKM. The CDR3 consists of 16 residues. The CDR3: CASGPRHSIAKNIQYF. Written as DNA, the CDR3 is TGTGCCAGCGGCCCCCGACATTCTATAGCCAAAAACATTCAGTACTTC.

The chain carries TRBV30 and TRBJ2-5, with 13 nucleotides matching TRBD2. With V trimmed by 6 bases and J by 13 bases, 20 bases remained unmatched. This CDR3 is built from 16 residues. Germline V CDR1 and CDR2: GTSNPN, SVGIG (reference sequence). The CDR3 sequence is CACDTPGRTSGGGWYF. In DNA form, the CDR3 reads TGTGCCTGTGACACCCCGGGCAGGACTAGCGGGGGAGGTTGGTACTTC.

The gene calls are TRBV7-3 and TRBJ2-2; D might be TRBD2 (5 bases). V lost 5 bases, J lost 2 bases, and 6 bases lay in between. The CDR3 has 13 amino acids. Germline lookup yields CDR1 SGHTA and CDR2 FQGTGA. CDR3 in amino acids: CASSRTNTGELFF. In DNA form, the CDR3 reads TGTGCCAGCAGCCGGACTAACACCGGGGAGCTGTTTTTT.

This clone appeared once. This sequence joins TRBV4-3 and TRBJ1-2; the match to TRBD1 covers 8 bases. Germline-derived CDR1 and CDR2 are LGHNA and YSLEER. This CDR3 comprises 15 residues. The ends lost 3 bases at V and 5 bases at J; junction bases unmatched: 8. CDR3 DNA sequence: TGCGCCAGCAGCCAGGGCACAGGGGGAGGTTATGGCTACACCTTC. It yields the protein CASSQGTGGGYGYTF.

This chain uses TRBV6-1 with TRBJ2-5, with D unresolved. Trimming left V 2 bases short and J 0 bases short, with 13 bases between. This CDR3 contains 16 residues. The germline V gene encodes CDR1 MNHNS and CDR2 SASEGT. The CDR3 loop reads CASSESRRRHQETQYF. For the CDR3, the DNA is TGTGCCAGCAGTGAAAGCCGCCGGCGGCACCAAGAGACCCAGTACTTC.

V usage is TRBV5-1 and J usage is TRBJ1-1; TRBD1 might be the D (5 bases). CDR3 length equals 14 residues. Germline CDR1 and CDR2: SGHRS and YFSETQ. Trimming removed 6 bases from V and 4 bases from J, with 16 bases in between. The CDR3 DNA reads TGCGCCAGCACCCTATCCCGGGGGGGCACTGAAGCTTTCTTT. Translation gives CASTLSRGGTEAFF.

On this clone itself: Germline is not matched at one junction end, which may reflect a read error. The chain joins TRBV5-1 to TRBJ2-1; the D gene is possibly TRBD2 (5 bases). The CDR3 covers 16 residues. Germline assignment: CDR1 SGHRS and CDR2 YFSETQ. CDR3 loop: CASSLGRTLLYDEQFF. In DNA form, the CDR3 reads TGCGCCAGCAGCTTGGGTCGGACTCTTCTCTACGATGAGCAGTTCTTC.

This chain joins TRBV9 and TRBJ2-2; 11 bases line up with TRBD2. The germline gives CDR1 SGDLS, CDR2 YYNGEE. This CDR3 has 15 amino acids. The V and J ends lost 4 bases and 8 bases, in that order; junction bases with no gene match: 7. This CDR3 reads CASSILAGGQGELFF. In DNA form, the CDR3 reads TGTGCCAGCAGCATCCTAGCGGGGGGCCAGGGGGAGCTGTTTTTT.

This chain uses TRBV28 with TRBJ2-1; perhaps TRBD1 as D (8 bases). Germline CDR1 MDHEN, CDR2 SYDVKM. Trimming left V 6 bases short and J 6 bases short, with 21 bases between. This CDR3 spans 16 amino acids. The DNA of the CDR3 is TGTGCCAGCAGCTCGACTGAAACAGGGGGGGTCAATGAGCAGTTCTTC. This gives the protein CASSSTETGGVNEQFF.

The CDR3 DNA follows: TGTGCCAGCAGCCCTGGGCTTAGCACAGATACGCAGTATTTT. This gives the protein CASSPGLSTDTQYF. The chain combines TRBV7-2 with TRBJ2-3; D unresolved. There are 14 residues in the CDR3. The germline V gene encodes CDR1 SGHTA and CDR2 FQGNSA. V lost 5 bases, J lost 0 bases, and 9 bases lay in between.

Of note for this clone: This specimen includes other DNA sequences encoding the same CDR3. The rearrangement links TRBV4-3 to TRBJ1-2; no clear D gene. Trimming left V 0 bases short and J 3 bases short, with 8 bases between. The CDR3 covers 14 residues. The germline CDR1 and CDR2 sequences are LGHNA and YSLEER. This CDR3 reads CASSQDRGYYGYTF. The DNA of the CDR3 is TGCGCCAGCAGCCAAGATAGAGGTTACTATGGCTACACCTTC.

This clone appeared a single time. This sequence joins TRBV9 and TRBJ2-2; 9 bases line up with TRBD1. The CDR3 has 16 residues. CDR1 and CDR2 (germline): SGDLS, YYNGEE. Trimming cost V 4 bases and J 7 bases; bases outside gene matches: 11. The CDR3, as DNA: TGTGCCAGCAGCCTCAGAGGGACAGGGACGGTCGGGGAGCTGTTTTTT. Encoded protein: CASSLRGTGTVGELFF.

The chain links TRBV5-4 to TRBJ1-3, with a possible D match to TRBD1 (5 bases). Trimming took 2 bases from V and 0 from J, leaving 15 bases between them. The length of the CDR3 is 17 residues. Germline loops: CDR1 SGHNT, CDR2 YYREEE (reference sequence). CDR3 DNA sequence: TGTGCCAGCAGCTTAAAGACAGCAGGCCTCTCTGGAAACACCATATATTTT. Translating gives CASSLKTAGLSGNTIYF.

The chain couples TRBV7-3 to TRBJ2-3; 10 nucleotides match TRBD2. CDR1 and CDR2 from the germline V gene are SGHTA and FQGTGA. Trimming at V came to 2 bases and at J to 4 bases, leaving 6 bases not matched to a gene. The CDR3 covers 16 residues. Here the CDR3 DNA reads TGTGCCAGCAGCTTACGGAGCGGGGGGGCGGCAGATACGCAGTATTTT. It specifies CASSLRSGGAADTQYF. Together with reference TRBV7-3 and TRBJ2-3, the CDR3 gives the full variable domain: GAGVSQTPSNKVTEKGKYVELRCDPISGHTALYWYRQSLGQGPEFLIYFQGTGAADDSGLPNDRFFAVRPEGSVSTLKIQRTERGDSAVYLCASSLRSGGAADTQYFGPGTRLTVL.

The chain combines TRBV5-1 with TRBJ2-5; D unresolved. CDR1 and CDR2 from the germline V gene are SGHRS and YFSETQ. Trimming cost V 8 bases and J 4 bases, with 18 bases left between them. The CDR3 is 14 residues long. This CDR3 reads CASNLAGHRETQYF. The DNA of the CDR3 is TGCGCCAGTAACTTGGCAGGCCACAGAGAGACCCAGTACTTC. Using reference TRBV5-1 and TRBJ2-5 for the parts outside the CDR3, the full variable domain is KAGVTQTPRYLIKTRGQQVTLSCSPISGHRSVSWYQQTPGQGLQFLFEYFSETQRNKGNFPGRFSGRQFSNSRSEMNVSTLELGDSALYLCASNLAGHRETQYFGPGTRLLVL.

The J gene is TRBJ2-5, the V gene TRBV5-1; D is ambiguous. The CDR3 is made up of 13 amino acids. The V gene's germline CDR1 is SGHRS and CDR2 YFSETQ. The V gene lost 7 bases and the J gene lost 5 bases, with 15 bases spanning the gap. The CDR3 nucleotides are TGCGCCAGCTACGAACGGGTCCGGGAGACCCAGTACTTC. This translates into CASYERVRETQYF.

The chain joins TRBV5-5 to TRBJ1-4; D gene ambiguous. Germline V lookup: CDR1 SGHKS, CDR2 YYEKEE (reference sequence). V dropped 0 bases and J dropped 8 bases, with 14 bases sitting between them. The CDR3 loop spans 15 amino acids. The DNA for the CDR3 is TGTGCCAGCAGCTTGGGTTTGGGCCCGGGGGAAAAACTGTTTTTT. It translates to CASSLGLGPGEKLFF.